The present entry profiles one T cell receptor (beta chain) with its context. The CDR3 extends over 12 amino acids. Germline CDR1 is KGHSH and CDR2 is LQKENI. These data belong to a study of T cells expressing NK-cell markers. Following a re-call of the 5' RACE reads, TCRdb has one entry per CDR3 protein and lacks DNA. The sample data list fewer than 400,000 distinct CDR3 sequences. This TCR derives from a man aged 18 to 69 in good health. V is TRBV18 and J is TRBJ1-4. The sample was blood T cells: a sorted CD56 or NKG2C T cell subset, CD4+ or CD8+ T cells, or bulk PBMC T cells (not recorded which). The CDR3 sequence is CASSPGVEKLFF.